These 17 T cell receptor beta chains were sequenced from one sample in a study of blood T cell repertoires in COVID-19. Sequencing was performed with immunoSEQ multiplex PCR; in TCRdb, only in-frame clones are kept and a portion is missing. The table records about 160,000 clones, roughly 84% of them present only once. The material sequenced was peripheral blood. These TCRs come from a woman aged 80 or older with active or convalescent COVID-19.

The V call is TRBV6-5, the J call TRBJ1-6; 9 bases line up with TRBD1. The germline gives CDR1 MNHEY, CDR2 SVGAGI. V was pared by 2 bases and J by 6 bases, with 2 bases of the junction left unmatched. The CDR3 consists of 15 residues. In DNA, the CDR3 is TGTGCCAGCAGTTACCTGGACAGGGGTAATTCACCCCTCCACTTT. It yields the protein CASSYLDRGNSPLHF.

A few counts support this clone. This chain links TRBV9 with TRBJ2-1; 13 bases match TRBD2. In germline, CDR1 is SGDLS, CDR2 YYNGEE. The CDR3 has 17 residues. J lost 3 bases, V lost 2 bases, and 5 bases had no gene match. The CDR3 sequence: CASSVGTSGVVYNEQFF. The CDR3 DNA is TGTGCCAGCAGCGTCGGGACTAGCGGGGTAGTCTACAATGAGCAGTTCTTC.

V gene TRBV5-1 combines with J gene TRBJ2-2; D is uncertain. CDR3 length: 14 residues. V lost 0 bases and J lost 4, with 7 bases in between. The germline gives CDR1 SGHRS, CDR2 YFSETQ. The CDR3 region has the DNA TGCGCCAGCAGCTTGGACACGATCACCGGGGAGCTGTTTTTT. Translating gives CASSLDTITGELFF.

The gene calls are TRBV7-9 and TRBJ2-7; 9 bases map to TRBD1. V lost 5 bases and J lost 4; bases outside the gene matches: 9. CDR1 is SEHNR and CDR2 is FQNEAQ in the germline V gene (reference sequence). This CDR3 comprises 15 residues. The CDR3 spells CASSRGTGRFYEQYF. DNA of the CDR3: TGTGCCAGCAGCCGGGGGACAGGGCGATTTTACGAGCAGTACTTC. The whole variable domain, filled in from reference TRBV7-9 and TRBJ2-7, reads DTGVSQNPRHKITKRGQNVTFRCDPISEHNRLYWYRQTLGQGPEFLTYFQNEAQLEKSRLLSDRFSAERPKGSFSTLEIQRTEQGDSAMYLCASSRGTGRFYEQYFGPGTRLTVT.

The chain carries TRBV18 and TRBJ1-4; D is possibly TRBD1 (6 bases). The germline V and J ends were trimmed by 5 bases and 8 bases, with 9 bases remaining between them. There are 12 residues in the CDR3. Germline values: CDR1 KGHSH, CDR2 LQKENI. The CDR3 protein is CASSSDREKLFF. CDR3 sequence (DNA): TGTGCCAGCTCAAGCGACAGGGAAAAACTGTTTTTT.

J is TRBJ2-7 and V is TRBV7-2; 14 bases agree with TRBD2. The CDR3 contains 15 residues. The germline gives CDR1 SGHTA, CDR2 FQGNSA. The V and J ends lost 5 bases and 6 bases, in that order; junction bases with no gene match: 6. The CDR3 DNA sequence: TGTGCCAGCAGCGAGCGACTAGCGGGGGGGCCCGAGCAGTACTTC. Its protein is CASSERLAGGPEQYF.

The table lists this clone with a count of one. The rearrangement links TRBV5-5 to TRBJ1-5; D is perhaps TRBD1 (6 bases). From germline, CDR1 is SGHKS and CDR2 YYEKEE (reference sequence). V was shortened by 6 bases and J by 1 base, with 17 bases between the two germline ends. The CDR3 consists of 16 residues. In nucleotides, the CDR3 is TGTGCCAGCACCCTTAACTTACAGGGAAGCAATCAGCCCCAGCATTTT. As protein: CASTLNLQGSNQPQHF.

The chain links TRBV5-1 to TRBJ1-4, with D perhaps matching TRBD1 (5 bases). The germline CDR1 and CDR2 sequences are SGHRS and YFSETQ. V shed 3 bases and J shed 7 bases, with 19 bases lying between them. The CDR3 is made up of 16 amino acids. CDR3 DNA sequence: TGCGCCAGCAGCTCCCAGTCACCGGGGGGGAGTGAAAAACTGTTTTTT. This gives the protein CASSSQSPGGSEKLFF.

The CDR3 region is CASFSGGPPSYNEQFF. CDR3 DNA sequence: TGTGCCAGCTTCTCAGGGGGGCCTCCCTCCTACAATGAGCAGTTCTTC. The chain employs TRBV7-2 and TRBJ2-1; tentative D call: TRBD1 (7 bases). The ends were cut back, 8 bases at V and 0 bases at J, with 17 bases in the middle. Germline CDR1 reads SGHTA; CDR2 reads FQGNSA. This CDR3 is 16 amino acids long.

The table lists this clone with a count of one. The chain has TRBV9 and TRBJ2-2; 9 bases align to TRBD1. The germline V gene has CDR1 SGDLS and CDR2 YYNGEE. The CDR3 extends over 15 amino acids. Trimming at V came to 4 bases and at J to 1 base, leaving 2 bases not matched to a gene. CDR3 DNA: TGTGCCAGCAGCAAGGGACAGGGGAACACCGGGGAGCTGTTTTTT. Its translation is CASSKGQGNTGELFF.

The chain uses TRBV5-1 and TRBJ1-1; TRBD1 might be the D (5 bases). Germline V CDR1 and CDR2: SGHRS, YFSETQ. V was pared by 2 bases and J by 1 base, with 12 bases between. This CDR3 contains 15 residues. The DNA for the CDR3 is TGCGCCAGCAGCTTTCTCACTCAGGGGAACACTGAAGCTTTCTTT. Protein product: CASSFLTQGNTEAFF.

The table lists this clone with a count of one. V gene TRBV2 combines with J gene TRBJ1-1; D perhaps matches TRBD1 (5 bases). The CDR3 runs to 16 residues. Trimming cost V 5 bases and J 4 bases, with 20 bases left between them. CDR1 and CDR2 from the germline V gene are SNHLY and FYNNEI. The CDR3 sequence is CASSSSGLGGSTEAFF. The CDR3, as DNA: TGTGCCAGCAGTTCTTCAGGGTTGGGAGGAAGCACTGAAGCTTTCTTT.

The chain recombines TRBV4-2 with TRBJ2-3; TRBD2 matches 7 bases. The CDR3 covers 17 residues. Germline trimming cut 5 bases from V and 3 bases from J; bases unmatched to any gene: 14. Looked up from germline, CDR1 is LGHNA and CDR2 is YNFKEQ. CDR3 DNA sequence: TGTGCCAGCAGCGCCCGTGAGGGGAGCGGGGTAACAGATACGCAGTATTTT. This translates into CASSAREGSGVTDTQYF.

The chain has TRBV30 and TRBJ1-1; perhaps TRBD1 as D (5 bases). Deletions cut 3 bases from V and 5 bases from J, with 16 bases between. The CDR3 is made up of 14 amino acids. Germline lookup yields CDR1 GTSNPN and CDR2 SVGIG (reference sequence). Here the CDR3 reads CAWSPTQGRTEAFF. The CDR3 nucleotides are TGTGCCTGGAGCCCTACCCAGGGAAGGACTGAAGCTTTCTTT.

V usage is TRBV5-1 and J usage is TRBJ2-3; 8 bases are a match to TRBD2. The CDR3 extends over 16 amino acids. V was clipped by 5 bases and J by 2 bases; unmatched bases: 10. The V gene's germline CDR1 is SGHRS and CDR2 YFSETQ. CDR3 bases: TGCGCCAGCAGACTACTAGCGGAAGTCGTCACAGATACGCAGTATTTT. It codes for CASRLLAEVVTDTQYF.

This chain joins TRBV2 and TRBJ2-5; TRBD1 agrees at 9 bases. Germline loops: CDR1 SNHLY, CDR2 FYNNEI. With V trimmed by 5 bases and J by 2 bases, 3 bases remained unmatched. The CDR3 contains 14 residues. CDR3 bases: TGTGCCAGCAGTCGGACAGGGGTTCAAGAGACCCAGTACTTC. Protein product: CASSRTGVQETQYF. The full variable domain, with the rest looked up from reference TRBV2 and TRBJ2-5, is EPEVTQTPSHQVTQMGQEVILRCVPISNHLYFYWYRQILGQKVEFLVSFYNNEISEKSEIFDDQFSVERPDGSNFTLKIRSTKLEDSAMYFCASSRTGVQETQYFGPGTRLLVL.

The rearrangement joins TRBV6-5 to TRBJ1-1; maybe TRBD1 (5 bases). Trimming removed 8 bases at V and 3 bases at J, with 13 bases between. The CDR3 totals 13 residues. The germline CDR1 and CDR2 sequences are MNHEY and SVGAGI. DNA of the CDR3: TGTGCCAGCGGGCGACAGACTTACACTGAAGCTTTCTTT. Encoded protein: CASGRQTYTEAFF.